One T cell receptor beta chain is described in this entry. Its antigen has not been determined. Base-call qualities are not available, and no considerably larger clone is one nucleotide away. This sample was taken from a study of cytomegalovirus exposure and HLA in healthy donors (dated by TCRdb to 2017 to 2019). Looking at the study overall: An earlier analysis of roughly 630 of the donors reported more than 250 Gb of sequence data and approximately 110 million unique TCR beta sequences from about 179 million T cells. To decide whether each TCR beta V gene segment behaved as functional or pseudogenic, an earlier analysis of some 580 of the donors relied on high-throughput TCR beta sequencing. Of the roughly 400 genotyped donors, about 80% fell in the genetic ancestry cluster associated with self-reported Caucasian donors. Class I and class II HLA loci were covered by the typing at four-digit resolution. In the later analysis, no new phenotypic data were used to find candidate immune exposures; instead, reliance was placed on TCR beta sequences and their occurrence across donors. Typing coverage varied by locus: about 629-640 donors for A, B, C, DRB1 and DQB1; some 520 for DQA1; more than 600 for DPA1; under 490 for DPB1. Every repertoire in the discovery cohort had been generated on one and the same sequencing platform. The study profiled the T cell repertoires of hundreds of subjects by immunosequencing and related them to cytomegalovirus serostatus. Among some 400 genotyped donors of the cohort, an average of around 220,000 unique TCR beta nucleotide sequences was sequenced per donor, of which 15% to 20% were non-productive. High-throughput TCR immunosequencing, statistical association of individual TCRs with disease status, and machine learning were combined to predict cytomegalovirus infection status. Four to six DR-DQ haplotypes were handled as single units for association and clustering, since linkage in the cohort was strong. Alongside the repertoire data, information on donor age, sex, ethnicity and CMV serostatus was compiled. A later analysis re-examined previously published TCR beta repertoires from just over 650 donors and added high-resolution HLA genotyping to investigate patterns of TCR occurrence. In a later genetic analysis, genome-wide SNP genotypes for about three fifths of the roughly 670 donors were used, and that subset was treated as a discovery cohort. Along with the approximately 650-subject first cohort, a separate validation cohort of around 110 different subjects was used. The study was designed to test whether signatures of past pathogen exposure could be identified by cataloging public T cell receptors. About 300 gigabases of sequencing data and tens of millions of unique TCR sequences were included in an early release covering several hundred HLA-typed donors.

Paper-wide results and their limitations: Most TCR sequences were seen in very few donors, while some public TCRs were found in many individuals. Several of the top co-occurrence clusters appeared to be linked to parvovirus B19, influenza, CMV and Epstein-Barr virus, according to a later analysis. A cluster of highly shared sequence variants was judged likely to represent a technical artifact of the sequencing pipeline. In vitro tests confirmed that a few of the cytomegalovirus-associated TCR beta chains recognize cytomegalovirus antigens. According to a later genetic analysis, donors in an Asian-associated ancestry cluster had fewer N-insertions in productive TCRs than the roughly 670-donor mean. A later analysis found that most CMV-associated TCR beta chains appeared HLA-restricted, with HLA associations seemingly driven largely by CMV exposure. An earlier analysis of some 590 of the donors showed that most TCR beta V segments appeared in productive rearrangements either about 90% or about 30% of the time, which broadly matched IMGT annotations. According to the authors, the approach could potentially be generalized to other disease states and immunological phenotypes. Because some donors lacked HLA typing at each locus, the association tests relied only on the typed subset. A later analysis found that HLA-associated TCR beta chains were more clonally expanded and had lower generation probabilities than equally common non-associated chains. Some IMGT-functional V segments, including TRBV6-2 and TRBV6-3, could not be distinguished by the 87-base-pair reads and were therefore excluded. A further reported finding was that TCR beta sequences accurately predicted the HLA-A and HLA-B alleles for most subjects in the first cohort. Cytomegalovirus status was reported to be diagnosed by the classifier with high specificity and sensitivity in both the original and validation cohorts. The only immune exposure information available for the cohort was CMV serostatus. Because counts were too low, about 15 rarely observed V segments, including chromosome 9 orphons, were left out of the earlier analysis of about 620 of the donors. Correlated functional status among segregating V segments might reflect linkage disequilibrium, but an unknown experimental factor could not be ruled out. V-gene and J-gene trimming of TCR beta chains was associated with a missense DCLRE1C variant in a later genetic analysis, and the association was replicated in an independent cohort. According to a later analysis, TCR association rates differed among HLA loci, with DRB1 alleles showing the most associated TCRs and HLA-C alleles showing the fewest. When HLA alleles, especially DR and DQ, strongly co-occurred, attributing TCR associations to individual alleles was difficult. Only TCR beta chains were sequenced in this cohort, and the absence of alpha or paired-chain data limited detectable features. The study gave a list of under 200 TCR beta chains associated with cytomegalovirus. At a false discovery rate of 0.05, a later analysis linked around 17,000 TCR beta sequences to specific HLA alleles. Roughly uniform sequencing depth across donors was assumed in presence/absence analyses, although this assumption may not hold.

Via the germline V gene, CDR1 is SQVTM and CDR2 ANQGSEA. From cysteine to phenylalanine, the CDR3 is 13 amino acids long. The retained sequence is limited to the CDR3, 39 bases, with the frame set at the first base. After removal of 6 bases from V and 7 bases from J, the junction retains 5 bases not matched to a gene. The cohort was made up of approximately 670 healthy bone marrow donors. Cohort members were all nominally healthy when sampled, although unrecorded immune exposures were likely present. The donor tested CMV seropositive and was one of the 289 seropositive cohort members. Each donor provided a peripheral blood sample, and peripheral blood mononuclear cells were used for TCR beta sequencing. Genomic DNA extraction from the blood cell samples was performed with the Qiagen DNeasy Blood Extraction Kit. The receptor library was made with the immunoSEQ multiplex PCR assay. The multiplex PCR relied on a mix of 60 forward primers for TCR Vbeta segments and 13 reverse primers for TCR Jbeta segments. The CDR3 region of rearranged TCR beta genes was amplified from genomic DNA by a multiplex PCR assay. Amplified TCR beta libraries were sequenced as 87-base-pair reads on the Illumina HiSeq System. The authors' analysis ran thus. A later analysis tallied roughly 80 million unique TCR beta chains across the approximately 670 repertoires, and about 12 million of those chains were shared by two or more donors. Raw reads were error-corrected and collapsed into unique sequences by a nearest-neighbor algorithm in which closely related sequences were merged to remove PCR and sequencing errors. V, D and J gene segments were assigned by aligning CDR3 sequences to IMGT reference sequences. For a sequence to be retained, a match of at least six nucleotides was required to both a V gene segment and a J gene segment. Rearrangements were classified as productive when the CDR3 lacked stop codons and remained in frame with V and J, and all other rearrangements were classified as non-productive. CDR3 was defined by IMGT convention, running from the second conserved V-encoded cysteine to the conserved J-encoded phenylalanine. In an earlier analysis of roughly 610 of the donors, sequences lacking an unambiguous match to a single V gene segment were excluded. In an earlier analysis of 587 of the donors, a V segment was called functional when productive rearrangements were above 56.7%, and segregating when the standard deviation between donors exceeded 5%. To diagnose cytomegalovirus status from the catalog of TCR beta chain sequences, a statistical classification framework was built. In a later analysis, V and J genes were assigned by comparing TCR nucleotide sequences against IMGT/GENE-DB human TR gene sequences. In a later analysis, CDR3 sequences and most-parsimonious VDJ recombination scenarios were assigned using the TCRdist pipeline. In a later analysis, each TCR beta chain was defined by its CDR3 amino acid sequence together with its V-gene family, and reads lacking a unique V-gene family were excluded. In a later analysis, some 600 highly shared, low-generation-probability nucleotide sequences were removed to address suspected cross-contamination and a sequencing artifact. In a later analysis, a clonal expansion index for each public chain was calculated from normalized within-repertoire ranks of inferred template counts. Generation probabilities in a later analysis came from a VDJ recombination model fitted to out-of-frame rearrangements, and those results were checked against IGoR. In a later analysis, TCR-TCR, TCR-HLA and TCR-CMV co-occurrence was scored with hypergeometric tests, and a repertoire-size bias correction was applied to TCR pairs. To estimate false discovery rates, a later analysis permuted the HLA or CMV assignments 20 times. In a later analysis, co-occurring TCRs were grouped using DBSCAN, with TCRdist sequence similarity added in when clustering inside HLA-allele-positive subsets. Co-occurrence clustering excluded repertoires with fewer than 30,000 or more than 120,000 public chains, plus five with anomalous nucleotide sharing. As stored in TCRdb, this immuneACCESS dataset retains in-frame rearrangements with V and J assigned. A fraction of the clones does not appear; measured against another copy, unresolved V genes explain less than half of the discrepancy, and the remainder lacks a known reason. The V and J calls and clone size are taken from that table; D and trimming were inferred from the DNA. This sample has some 110,000 clones in its table, and about four fifths of those were observed once. Over 4% of the sample is taken by the ten largest.

The V and J genes are TRBV29-1 and TRBJ1-5; 11 bases in the junction line up with TRBD1. The sequencing sample was made of PBMCs. The TCR sequence derives from a man aged 25-45 years in good health and CMV-seropositive. The encoded CDR3 is CSVGQGAGQPQHF. In nucleotide form, the sequence is TGCAGCGTAGGACAGGGGGCAGGCCAGCCCCAGCATTTT.